The 22 T cell receptor beta chains given below trace back to one sample, sequenced in a study of T-cell reconstitution after alpha-beta-depleted transplantation in children. Unique molecular identifiers were incorporated into the prepared TCRbeta library. TCRdb analysed the PCR reads with MiXCR anew, one entry per CDR3 protein. The sample carries 200,000 to 250,000 distinct CDR3 sequences, roughly a tenth recorded once. Sequences were derived from PBMCs from the stem cell graft donor, sampled from the stem cell graft. The receptors here all came from a human donor who donated a stem cell graft to a child with acute lymphoblastic leukemia.

In its sample, this clonotype was seen a few times. V gene TRBV25-1 combines with J gene TRBJ1-4; the D gene is possibly TRBD1 (5 bases). The CDR3 length is 13 residues. Looked up from germline, CDR1 is MGHDK and CDR2 is SYGVNS. Trimming shortened V by 3 bases and J by 12 bases, and 14 bases separated the two germline ends. The CDR3 bases are TGTGCCAGCAGTGACGGTTTAGGGGCTCAACTGTTTTTT. Translating it yields CASSDGLGAQLFF.

This clonotype has at least ten counts. The DNA for the CDR3 is TGTGCCAGCAGTTACTCATGGATTGGCAATCAGCCCCAGCATTTT. Translation gives CASSYSWIGNQPQHF. The chain joins TRBV6-5 to TRBJ1-5; the D is unclear. Germline V gives CDR1 MNHEY, CDR2 SVGAGI. The ends were cut back, 0 bases at V and 2 bases at J, with 8 bases in the middle. There are 15 residues in the CDR3.

V and J are TRBV30 and TRBJ2-5; D is tentatively TRBD1 or TRBD2 (6 bases each). The CDR3 contains 13 residues. CDR1 and CDR2 (germline): GTSNPN, SVGIG (reference sequence). Trimming pared 2 bases from V and 5 bases from J, leaving 12 bases between. The CDR3 region has the DNA TGTGCCTGGAGTTACGGGGGCGCGGAGACCCAGTACTTC. This encodes CAWSYGGAETQYF.

The genes are TRBV15 and TRBJ2-3; maybe TRBD2 (5 bases). The CDR3 sequence is 16 residues long. V gave up 0 bases and J gave up 1 base, with 11 bases separating them. The germline gives CDR1 LNHNV, CDR2 YYDKDF (reference sequence). In DNA, the CDR3 is TGTGCCACCAGCAGAGATTGGGCGGGTGGCACAGATACGCAGTATTTT. It yields the protein CATSRDWAGGTDTQYF.

This clonotype has a handful of counts. The rearrangement links TRBV5-1 to TRBJ1-4, with TRBD1 matching 8 bases. The CDR3 contains 16 residues. Germline V gene data show CDR1 as SGHRS and CDR2 as YFSETQ. V lost 0 bases to trimming and J lost 0 bases; unmatched junction nucleotides: 1. The CDR3 region is CASSLGGQATNEKLFF. The CDR3 nucleotides read TGCGCCAGCAGCTTGGGGGGACAGGCAACTAATGAAAAACTGTTTTTT. The entire variable domain, with the rest obtained from reference TRBV5-1 and TRBJ1-4, is as follows: KAGVTQTPRYLIKTRGQQVTLSCSPISGHRSVSWYQQTPGQGLQFLFEYFSETQRNKGNFPGRFSGRQFSNSRSEMNVSTLELGDSALYLCASSLGGQATNEKLFFGSGTQLSVL.

This clonotype was detected ten times or more. The V gene is TRBV4-1, the J gene TRBJ2-2; TRBD1 aligns across 12 bases. Trimming removed 3 bases from V and 7 bases from J; junction bases left unmatched: 3. The CDR3 sequence is 15 residues long. Per the germline V gene, CDR1 is MGHRA and CDR2 is YSYEKL. The CDR3 DNA reads as TGCGCCAGCAGCCAGGGACAGGGGGCGATCGGGGAGCTGTTTTTT. Amino acid sequence: CASSQGQGAIGELFF.

This chain links TRBV5-1 with TRBJ1-1, with 10 bases fitting TRBD1. The V gene's germline CDR1 is SGHRS and CDR2 YFSETQ. With 9 bases clipped from V and 6 bases from J, the junction kept 17 bases outside the gene matches. This CDR3 spans 16 amino acids. The CDR3 here is CATKGDRGQFRSEAFF. The CDR3 nucleotides read TGCGCCACCAAAGGCGACAGGGGGCAGTTTCGGTCTGAAGCTTTCTTT.

The CDR3, as DNA: TGCGCCAGCAGCCGCAACACAGACAGTACCCTATCCTACGAGCAGTACTTC. It yields the protein CASSRNTDSTLSYEQYF. This chain joins TRBV4-1 and TRBJ2-7; D is possibly TRBD1 (5 bases). V shed 4 bases and J shed 1 base, with 20 bases lying between them. The CDR3 extends over 17 amino acids. Germline V gives CDR1 MGHRA, CDR2 YSYEKL.

This clonotype was detected a few times. The V and J genes are TRBV6-6 and TRBJ2-7, with 7 bases matching TRBD2. V dropped 6 bases and J dropped 4; count of bases not matched to a gene: 6. The CDR3 is made up of 13 amino acids. The V gene's germline CDR1 is MNHNY and CDR2 SVGAGI (reference sequence). DNA of the CDR3: TGTGCCAGCAGCCGTCCGGGGGGATACGAGCAGTACTTC. Amino acid sequence: CASSRPGGYEQYF.

This sequence joins TRBV2 and TRBJ1-2, with 7 bases matching TRBD1. This CDR3 comprises 15 residues. The V gene's germline CDR1 is SNHLY and CDR2 FYNNEI. V was clipped by 3 bases and J by 2 bases; unmatched bases: 6. The chain's CDR3 is CASSDGRGGNYGYTF. The CDR3 region has the DNA TGTGCCAGCAGTGACGGCAGGGGGGGAAACTATGGCTACACCTTC.

Only a few counts were recorded for this clonotype. The rearrangement uses TRBV4-2 and TRBJ1-2; D is ambiguous. There are 15 residues in the CDR3. Trimming shortened V by 1 base and J by 3 bases, and 12 bases separated the two germline ends. The germline V gene has CDR1 LGHNA and CDR2 YNFKEQ. This CDR3 reads CASSQGGAVDYGYTF. The CDR3 nucleotides are TGTGCCAGCAGCCAAGGGGGTGCGGTCGACTATGGCTACACCTTC.

This clonotype was detected only a few times. This chain uses TRBV10-3 with TRBJ2-2, with D possibly being TRBD2 (6 bases). Germline V gives CDR1 ENHRY, CDR2 SYGVKD. The CDR3 runs to 14 residues. V was pared by 10 bases and J by 6 bases, with 18 bases between. CDR3 amino acids: CATITGVSAGELFF. The CDR3 DNA reads TGTGCCACCATTACGGGGGTGTCGGCCGGGGAGCTGTTTTTT.

There are a few counts of this clonotype. The rearrangement uses TRBV5-1 and TRBJ1-1; 9 bases align to TRBD1. The CDR3 extends over 14 amino acids. Per the germline V gene, CDR1 is SGHRS and CDR2 is YFSETQ. Trimming at V came to 4 bases and at J to 4 bases, leaving 5 bases not matched to a gene. The CDR3 DNA is TGCGCCAGCAGCCTAACAGGGGGCTTCACTGAAGCTTTCTTT. Translation: CASSLTGGFTEAFF.

The chain has TRBV21-1 and TRBJ1-1; the table's D call, TRBD1, has no DNA check behind it. TRBV21-1 is annotated as a pseudogene. There are 15 residues in the CDR3. For the CDR3, the DNA is TGTGCCAGCAGCCCCCCGGACAGGAGTTTCACTGAAGCTTTCTTT. Translating gives CASSPPDRSFTEAFF.

Regarding this clonotype: One junction end does not reproduce the germline sequence, and a read error may be involved. The rearrangement joins TRBV12-3 or TRBV12-4 to TRBJ1-4; possible D gene TRBD1, 5 bases. The CDR3 length is 14 residues. This chain's CDR3 is CARSFGGGFEKLFF. CDR3 nucleotide sequence: TGTGCCAGAAGTTTTGGGGGAGGTTTTGAAAAACTGTTTTTT.

The CDR3 region is CASSPLREDYGYTF. The CDR3, as DNA: TGTGCCAGCAGCCCCCTCAGGGAAGACTATGGCTACACCTTC. This chain links TRBV11-1 with TRBJ1-2; perhaps TRBD1 as D (5 bases). The germline CDR1 and CDR2 sequences are SGHAT and FQDESV (reference sequence). The CDR3 loop spans 14 amino acids. Trimming left V 5 bases short and J 3 bases short, with 13 bases between.

This clonotype was counted ten times or more. The V gene is TRBV12-3 or TRBV12-4, the J gene TRBJ1-1; 10 bases are shared with TRBD1. With 3 bases clipped from V and 11 bases from J, the junction kept 3 bases outside the gene matches. The CDR3 consists of 12 residues. CDR3 nucleotides: TGTGCCAGCAGTTTTGAGGACAGGGGGGCTTTCTTT. The encoded protein is CASSFEDRGAFF.

At least ten counts were recorded for this clonotype. V is TRBV20-1 and J is TRBJ1-5; tentatively, D is TRBD1 (5 bases). The CDR3 has 14 residues. Per germline, CDR1 DFQATT and CDR2 SNEGSKA (reference sequence). The V gene lost 5 bases and the J gene lost 0 bases, with 11 bases spanning the gap. DNA of the CDR3: TGCAGTGCTCAGCGGGGGATTAGCAATCAGCCCCAGCATTTT. It specifies CSAQRGISNQPQHF.

This clonotype came up many times. This rearrangement joins TRBV12-3 or TRBV12-4 to TRBJ2-7; a weak D match, TRBD2 (5 bases). The CDR3 is 16 residues long. The V end was cut by 2 bases, the J end by 2 bases, with 16 bases between. The CDR3 loop is CASSLRSGIVTYEQYF. Here the CDR3 DNA reads TGTGCCAGCAGTTTAAGGTCCGGGATTGTCACCTACGAGCAGTACTTC.

This rearrangement joins TRBV20-1 to TRBJ2-4; 7 bases agree with TRBD1. The ends lost 5 bases at V and 4 bases at J; junction bases unmatched: 8. There are 14 residues in the CDR3. CDR1 is DFQATT and CDR2 is SNEGSKA in the germline V gene (reference sequence). The CDR3 region is CSASTGLRKNIQYF. The CDR3 DNA is TGCAGTGCTTCGACAGGGCTCCGAAAAAACATTCAGTACTTC.

This clonotype was seen a few times. V is TRBV10-3 and J is TRBJ2-1; no clear D gene. The CDR3 loop spans 11 amino acids. Deletions cut 7 bases from V and 7 bases from J, with 8 bases between. CDR1 and CDR2 from the germline V gene are ENHRY and SYGVKD. Written as DNA, the CDR3 is TGTGCCATCAATGAAGGGAATGAGCAGTTCTTC. Translation: CAINEGNEQFF.

This clonotype was counted a few times. V and J are TRBV2 and TRBJ1-5, with TRBD1 matching over 8 bases. The CDR3 is made up of 13 amino acids. The ends lost 6 bases at V and 6 bases at J; junction bases unmatched: 4. Per the germline V gene, CDR1 is SNHLY and CDR2 is FYNNEI. The CDR3 region has the DNA TGTGCCAGCAGCAACAGGGGGAGTCAGCCCCAGCATTTT. Translating gives CASSNRGSQPQHF.